The TCR beta chain under discussion was sequenced for a study of glioma-infiltrating T cells. Whole-study findings and limits: Tissue-blood divergence was below expectation in non-neoplastic patients, above in gliomas.

The CDR3 spans 14 residues. CDR1 and CDR2 from the germline V gene are MNHEY and SVGAGI. Using RNA template, CDR3s of TCR alpha and beta were amplified with iRepertoire arm-PCR. TCRdb re-called the multiplex PCR reads through MiXCR, storing one row per CDR3 protein. The sample shows 110,000 or so distinct CDR3 sequences, less than 30% of them seen only once. Ten or more counts support this clonotype. Its antigen is currently unknown. Since a much larger clone is just one base distant, this may be a read error. This clonotype originated in a human donor with low-grade glioma or glioblastoma, undergoing nonglioma brain surgery, or in good health (not recorded which). Sequences were obtained from glioma tissue, nonneoplastic brain tissue, or PBMCs (not recorded which). The V and J genes are TRBV6-5 and TRBJ2-1; maybe TRBD2 (6 bases). The CDR3 region is CASSYRRGNNERFF. CDR3 nucleotide sequence: TGTGCCAGCAGTTACAGGCGGGGCAACAATGAGCGGTTCTTC.